This paragraph covers one T cell receptor (beta chain) sequence. This clonotype was recorded many times. Its antigen is still unknown. Per-nucleotide qualities are absent, and no much larger clonotype sits a single base away. As encoded in the germline V gene (reference sequence), CDR1 is LNHDA while CDR2 is SQIVND. Cut back by 0 bases and 0 bases, the V and J ends lie 15 bases apart. Spanning cysteine to phenylalanine, the CDR3 consists of 17 amino acids. Only the CDR3 part of the read is kept: 51 bases, read in frame from the first base. These data come from a study of Graves' ophthalmopathy and Graves' hyperthyroidism (dated by TCRdb to 2016 to 2018). Broadly, across the study: Peripheral blood samples were taken at the time of initial diagnosis, before any treatment was given. The study used TCR beta repertoire signatures to distinguish Graves' ophthalmopathy from Graves' hyperthyroidism and to predict progression to ophthalmopathy. In total, some 140 blood samples were TCR-sequenced: some 40 ophthalmopathy, approximately 80 hyperthyroidism and around 17 hyperthyroidism-to-ophthalmopathy patients. A discovery set of 100 or so patients (under 45 ophthalmopathy, 55 to 60 stable hyperthyroidism) was enrolled to explore V-J signatures distinguishing ophthalmopathy from hyperthyroidism. An independent validation cohort comprised about 20 hyperthyroidism patients and over 15 patients who later progressed from hyperthyroidism to ophthalmopathy. In six hyperthyroidism patients, T-cell repertoires of thyroid tissue and blood were compared. After sampling, hyperthyroidism patients received methimazole starting at 30 mg daily, and ophthalmopathy patients received high-dose intravenous methylprednisolone. The 100 or so discovery patients were randomly divided into training and test sets at a 7:3 ratio.

Hyperthyroidism was defined as stable when no progression to ophthalmopathy occurred within 18 months of follow-up. The hyperthyroidism patients were 18 to 65 years old and newly diagnosed, with a disease duration of less than 2 months. Patients with other autoimmune diseases, uncontrolled infections, pregnancy or lactation were excluded. Clinical symptoms, serum thyroxine, TRAb, thyroid ultrasound and orbital computed tomography formed the basis of the diagnosis. Using Ficoll-Paque density gradient centrifugation, PBMCs were isolated from approximately 11 ml of fresh peripheral blood. Trizol reagent was used to extract the total RNA, and its quality was then checked on an Agilent 2100 Bioanalyzer. For repertoire sequencing, TCR beta CDR3 regions were amplified from RNA transcripts. HTBI primers and the Qiagen OneStep RT-PCR kit were used in a first-round RT-PCR, which was followed by a second-round multiplex PCR, size selection and purification. Libraries were sequenced paired-end with 100 bp reads on an Illumina HiSeq2000. Regarding the original processing steps: SOAPnuke was used to process the reads, removing any read that contained adapters or uncalled bases, had a mean Phred below 15, or lacked an exact match to the constant primer or identifier. High-quality paired reads were merged with COPE v1.2.5. Clonotypes were defined as unique nucleotide sequences and were aligned to IMGT TRB V, D and J references using MiTCR v1.1. The analysis was limited to V-J combinations with a frequency above 0.0001, which together covered more than 98% of repertoires. For each V-J combination, a TCR clonal expansion and chaos score was defined as F50 clonal expansion divided by the chaos observed in the TCRdist matrix. Welch's t-statistics and random forest were used to reduce features to approximately 13 V-J combinations, which were fed into a naive Bayes classifier. Thyroid-blood repertoire similarity was quantified with the Morisita-Horn index. TCRdb reanalyzed the raw reads on its own, using fastp at Q25 for trimming and MiXCR for clone calling, and kept in-frame beta chains. Each entry merges the rows of one CDR3 protein and shows their most common DNA and genes. The V and J calls follow TCRdb's processing rather than the paper's. The sample table shows just over 400,000 distinct CDR3 sequences, and under 25% are seen once. Roughly 3% of the sample is in the top ten clones.

General findings and caveats noted by the study authors: Sample size was not statistically predetermined, and group allocation was not concealed from the investigators. In validation, the model predicted ophthalmopathy progression with about 70% sensitivity and 72.22% specificity; approximately 12 predicted patients were CT-confirmed with GO in a median of around 6 months. Most of the expanded thyroid clonotypes with a frequency above 0.001 were also detected in blood, and it was suggested that the thyroid immune response may be reflected by blood repertoires. In cross-validation, the 13-signature model distinguished ophthalmopathy from stable hyperthyroidism with 85% to 90% sensitivity and roughly 81% specificity, and in the test set the corresponding values were approximately 80% and 68%.

The clonotype was recovered from a woman aged 18-29 years with stable Graves' hyperthyroidism. Donor details come from another sample of the same person, matched by shared clones. The sample was peripheral blood. The rearranged chain carries TRBV19 and TRBJ2-7, with a weak D call of TRBD2 (5 bases match). The CDR3 region has the sequence CASSIDFIGLASYEQYF. The DNA is TGTGCCAGTAGTATAGATTTCATTGGTCTAGCCTCCTACGAGCAGTACTTC.